The next 9 T cell receptor beta chains were all read from a single sample in a study of blood T cell repertoires in COVID-19. TCRdb keeps only in-frame clones here, not all; method: immunoSEQ multiplex PCR. The table has some 190,000 clones, 75% to 80% seen once. The sequenced sample was peripheral blood. The receptors were sampled from a woman aged 45 to 65 with active or convalescent COVID-19.

J is TRBJ1-3 and V is TRBV7-2, with a weak D call TRBD1 (6 bases). CDR3 length: 16 residues. Per the germline V gene, CDR1 is SGHTA and CDR2 is FQGNSA. V was clipped by 5 bases and J by 2 bases, with 16 bases between them. The CDR3: CASSEWTVSAGNTIYF. For the CDR3, the DNA is TGTGCCAGCAGCGAATGGACAGTCTCAGCTGGAAACACCATATATTTT.

The chain is built from TRBV5-1 and TRBJ1-4; D gene uncertain. From germline, CDR1 is SGHRS and CDR2 YFSETQ. V was shortened by 0 bases and J by 8 bases, with 20 bases between the two germline ends. CDR3 length: 17 residues. CDR3 loop: CASSLGQDSLSVEKLFF. CDR3 bases: TGCGCCAGCAGCTTGGGCCAGGATTCGCTAAGTGTAGAAAAACTGTTTTTT.

This chain connects TRBV5-6 to TRBJ1-2; tentatively, D is TRBD1 (6 bases). The CDR3 runs to 15 residues. Germline CDR1 is SGHDT and CDR2 is YYEEEE. Trimming pared 0 bases from V and 4 bases from J, leaving 13 bases between. CDR3 bases: TGTGCCAGCAGCTTGGTTGGGGGCGCCGTCTATGGCTACACCTTC. Residues: CASSLVGGAVYGYTF.

J is TRBJ2-1 and V is TRBV25-1, with 11 bases fitting TRBD2. The CDR3 totals 16 residues. V shed 1 base, J shed 8 bases, and the junction held 7 bases outside the gene matches. CDR1 MGHDK and CDR2 SYGVNS come from the germline V gene. The DNA for the CDR3 is TGTGCCAGCAGTGAATCCCCTAGCGGGAGGTTCTATGAGCAGTTCTTC. It translates to CASSESPSGRFYEQFF.

The rearrangement joins TRBV7-9 to TRBJ1-3; 7 nucleotides agree with TRBD1. CDR1 and CDR2 (germline): SEHNR, FQNEAQ (reference sequence). The CDR3 has 19 amino acids. Trimming cost V 1 base and J 2 bases; bases outside gene matches: 14. The chain's CDR3 is CASSLVLGFGTAAGNTIYF. The CDR3 region has the DNA TGTGCCAGCAGCTTAGTTCTGGGATTTGGGACAGCAGCTGGAAACACCATATATTTT. The full variable domain, with the rest looked up from reference TRBV7-9 and TRBJ1-3, is DTGVSQNPRHKITKRGQNVTFRCDPISEHNRLYWYRQTLGQGPEFLTYFQNEAQLEKSRLLSDRFSAERPKGSFSTLEIQRTEQGDSAMYLCASSLVLGFGTAAGNTIYFGEGSWLTVV.

J is TRBJ1-2 and V is TRBV9; the match to TRBD1 covers 8 bases. Germline V gene sequence: CDR1 SGDLS, CDR2 YYNGEE. With 3 bases clipped from V and 6 bases from J, the junction kept 4 bases outside the gene matches. This CDR3 region has 13 residues. The CDR3 reads CASSGQGLDGYTF. The CDR3 nucleotides are TGTGCCAGCAGCGGACAGGGGCTTGATGGCTACACCTTC. The variable domain in full, with the rest retrieved from reference TRBV9 and TRBJ1-2, is DSGVTQTPKHLITATGQRVTLRCSPRSGDLSVYWYQQSLDQGLQFLIQYYNGEERAKGNILERFSAQQFPDLHSELNLSSLELGDSALYFCASSGQGLDGYTFGSGTRLTVV.

The chain has TRBV9 and TRBJ2-3, with 7 bases fitting TRBD1. CDR1 and CDR2 from the germline V gene are SGDLS and YYNGEE. V was clipped by 4 bases and J by 9 bases; unmatched bases: 14. There are 15 residues in the CDR3. DNA of the CDR3: TGTGCCAGCAGCCCCTCCGGCAGGGGGAGTGGGACGCAGTATTTT. Translated, it gives CASSPSGRGSGTQYF.

The rearrangement uses TRBV5-1 and TRBJ1-1; the match to TRBD1 covers 7 bases. Trimming cost V 3 bases and J 0 bases; bases outside gene matches: 5. CDR1 is SGHRS and CDR2 is YFSETQ in the germline V gene. This CDR3 spans 15 amino acids. In DNA form, the CDR3 reads TGCGCCAGCAGCTGGGGGACAGCCCTGAACACTGAAGCTTTCTTT. Protein: CASSWGTALNTEAFF.

A few counts support this clone. The chain joins TRBV7-2 to TRBJ1-2, with TRBD1 matching over 9 bases. This CDR3 region has 16 residues. Germline CDR1 SGHTA, CDR2 FQGNSA. Trimming at V came to 5 bases and at J to 8 bases, leaving 15 bases not matched to a gene. CDR3 sequence reads: CASSIHAGQGSGGYTF. The CDR3 DNA follows: TGTGCCAGCAGCATACATGCGGGACAGGGATCGGGAGGCTACACCTTC.